This record looks at one TCR beta chain sequence and its context. Sequencing used immunoSEQ multiplex PCR; TCRdb keeps in-frame clones, though not all of them. The sample holds around 560,000 clones, 85% to 95% seen once. The germline CDR1 and CDR2 sequences are MGHRA and YSYEKL. The ends lost 4 bases at V and 4 bases at J; junction bases unmatched: 9. The CDR3 runs to 15 residues. Naivety among CD8 cells was defined by CD45RO negativity and positive CCR7 selection, thereby excluding terminally differentiated effector memory CD45RA+ cells. The data stem from a study of shared clonotypes between healthy human individuals. Across the whole study: The donor group consisted of a couple of women and a few men, aged 18 to 49.

This sequence joins TRBV4-1 and TRBJ2-7, with 8 bases aligning to TRBD2. This TCR derives from a young woman in good health. The specimen was naive CD8+ T cells sorted from blood. In nucleotides, the CDR3 is TGCGCCAGCAGCCCCCGAGCGGGAGTTATTTACGAGCAGTACTTC. Protein: CASSPRAGVIYEQYF.